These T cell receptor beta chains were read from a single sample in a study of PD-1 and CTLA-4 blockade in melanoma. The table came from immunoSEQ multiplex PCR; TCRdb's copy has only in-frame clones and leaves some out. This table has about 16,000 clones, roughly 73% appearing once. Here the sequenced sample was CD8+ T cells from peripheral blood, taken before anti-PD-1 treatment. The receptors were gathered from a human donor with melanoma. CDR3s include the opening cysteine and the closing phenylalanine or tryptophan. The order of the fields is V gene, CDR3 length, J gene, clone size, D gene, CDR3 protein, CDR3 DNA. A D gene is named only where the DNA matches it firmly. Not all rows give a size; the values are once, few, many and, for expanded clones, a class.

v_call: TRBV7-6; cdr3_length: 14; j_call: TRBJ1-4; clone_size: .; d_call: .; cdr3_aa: CASSSGATNEKLFF; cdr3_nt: TGTGCCAGCAGCTCGGGGGCAACTAATGAAAAACTGTTTTTT
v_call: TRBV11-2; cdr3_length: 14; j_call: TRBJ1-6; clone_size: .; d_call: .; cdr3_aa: CASSSRLAGSPLHF; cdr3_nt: TGTGCCAGCAGCTCACGCCTAGCAGGTTCACCCCTCCACTTT
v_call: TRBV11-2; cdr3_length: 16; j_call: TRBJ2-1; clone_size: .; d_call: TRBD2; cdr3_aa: CASSPWTSGNYNEQFF; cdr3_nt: TGTGCCAGCAGCCCTTGGACTAGCGGGAACTACAATGAGCAGTTCTTC
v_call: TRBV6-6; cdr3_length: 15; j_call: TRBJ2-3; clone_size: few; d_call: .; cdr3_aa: CASSYTGEGTDTQYF; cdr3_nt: TGTGCCAGCAGTTACACAGGGGAGGGCACAGATACGCAGTATTTT
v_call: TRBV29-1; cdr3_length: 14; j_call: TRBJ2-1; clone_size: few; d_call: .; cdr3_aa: CSVELKQLVYEQFF; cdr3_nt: TGCAGCGTTGAACTGAAGCAGCTCGTTTATGAGCAGTTCTTC
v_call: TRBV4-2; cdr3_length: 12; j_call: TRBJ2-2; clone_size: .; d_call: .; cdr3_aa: CASSQGYGELFF; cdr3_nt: TGTGCCAGCAGCCAAGGCTACGGGGAGCTGTTTTTT
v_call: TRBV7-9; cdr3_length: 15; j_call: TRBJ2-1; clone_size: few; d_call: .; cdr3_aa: CASSFLSDYYNEQFF; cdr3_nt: TGTGCCAGCAGCTTTCTGTCGGACTACTACAATGAGCAGTTCTTC
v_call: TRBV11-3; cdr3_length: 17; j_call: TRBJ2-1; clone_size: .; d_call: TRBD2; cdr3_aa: CASSSPGGMGPYNEQFF; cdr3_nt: TGTGCCAGCAGCTCACCGGGAGGGATGGGACCCTACAATGAGCAGTTCTTC
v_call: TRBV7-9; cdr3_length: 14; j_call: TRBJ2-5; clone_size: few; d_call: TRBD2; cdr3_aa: CASSSDGGEETQYF; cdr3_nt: TGTGCCAGCAGCTCCGACGGGGGGGAAGAGACCCAGTACTTC
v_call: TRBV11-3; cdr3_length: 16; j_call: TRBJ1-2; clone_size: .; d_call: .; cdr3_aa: CASSLAPPPGAYGYTF; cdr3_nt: TGTGCCAGCAGCTTAGCTCCTCCTCCAGGGGCCTATGGCTACACCTTC
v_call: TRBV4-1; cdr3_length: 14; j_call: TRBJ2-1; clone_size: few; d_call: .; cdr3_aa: CASSQGLVIDEQFF; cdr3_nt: TGCGCCAGCAGCCAAGGACTAGTTATCGATGAGCAGTTCTTC
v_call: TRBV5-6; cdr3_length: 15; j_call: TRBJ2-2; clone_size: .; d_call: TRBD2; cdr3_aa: CASNLKMGGYGELFF; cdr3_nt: TGTGCCAGCAATCTAAAGATGGGAGGGTACGGGGAGCTGTTTTTT
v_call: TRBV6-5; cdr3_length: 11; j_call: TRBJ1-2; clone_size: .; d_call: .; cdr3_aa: CASSYGDGYTF; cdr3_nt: TGTGCCAGCAGTTACGGGGATGGCTACACCTTC
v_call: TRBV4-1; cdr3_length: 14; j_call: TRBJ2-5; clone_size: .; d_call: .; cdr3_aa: CASSQVQEKITQYF; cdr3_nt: TGCGCCAGCAGCCAAGTACAGGAGAAGATAACCCAGTACTTC
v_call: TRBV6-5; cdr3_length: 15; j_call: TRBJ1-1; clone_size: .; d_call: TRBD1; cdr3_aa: CASSSSGRGGTEAFF; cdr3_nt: TGTGCCAGCAGCTCCTCCGGCAGGGGGGGCACTGAAGCTTTCTTT
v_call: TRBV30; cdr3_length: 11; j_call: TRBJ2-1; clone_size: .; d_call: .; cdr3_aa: CAWSVGNEQFF; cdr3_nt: TGTGCCTGGAGTGTAGGTAATGAGCAGTTCTTC
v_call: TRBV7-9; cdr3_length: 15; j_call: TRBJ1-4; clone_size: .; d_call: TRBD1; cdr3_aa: CASSLPDRRFEKLFF; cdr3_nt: TGTGCCAGCAGCCTCCCGGACAGGCGGTTTGAAAAACTGTTTTTT
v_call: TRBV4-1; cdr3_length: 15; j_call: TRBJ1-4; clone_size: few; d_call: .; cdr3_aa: CASSPSDLGNEKLFF; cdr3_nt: TGCGCCAGCAGCCCTTCCGACCTCGGTAATGAAAAACTGTTTTTT
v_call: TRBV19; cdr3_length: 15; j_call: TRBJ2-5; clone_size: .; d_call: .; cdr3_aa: CASSPLGGNQETQYF; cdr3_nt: TGTGCCAGTAGTCCTTTAGGTGGGAACCAAGAGACCCAGTACTTC
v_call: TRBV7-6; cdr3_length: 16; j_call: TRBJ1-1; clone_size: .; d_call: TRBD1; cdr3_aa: CASSLGLKGAGAEAFF; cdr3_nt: TGTGCCAGCAGCTTAGGGTTGAAGGGGGCGGGCGCTGAAGCTTTCTTT
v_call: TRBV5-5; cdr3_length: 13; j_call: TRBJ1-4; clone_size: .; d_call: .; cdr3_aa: CASSPVPGEKLFF; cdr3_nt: TGTGCCAGCAGCCCGGTCCCGGGTGAAAAACTGTTTTTT
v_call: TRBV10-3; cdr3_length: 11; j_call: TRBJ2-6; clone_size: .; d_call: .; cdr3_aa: CAIREANVLTF; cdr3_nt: TGTGCCATCAGGGAGGCCAACGTCCTGACTTTC
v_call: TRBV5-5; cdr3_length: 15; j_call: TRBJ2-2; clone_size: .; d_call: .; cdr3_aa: CASSLGEGGVGELFF; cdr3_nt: TGTGCCAGCAGCTTGGGAGAGGGGGGAGTCGGGGAGCTGTTTTTT
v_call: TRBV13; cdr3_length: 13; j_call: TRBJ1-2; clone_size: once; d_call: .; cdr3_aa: CASSLIQAHGYTF; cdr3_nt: TGTGCCAGCAGCTTGATACAGGCCCATGGCTACACCTTC